A selection of T cell receptor beta chains follows, all from one sample in a study of T cell responses to AZD1222 COVID-19 vaccine. Libraries were prepared by immunoSEQ multiplex PCR; TCRdb keeps only in-frame clonotypes and omits some of them. The sample carries roughly 110,000 clones, about 90% recorded once. The sequences come from peripheral blood, collected on day 0 of AZD1222 vaccination. The source is an adult in good health. Both conserved end residues are part of each CDR3. Each record gives: V gene, J gene, D gene, clone size, CDR3 protein, CDR3 DNA. The D gene is left open where the match is weak. Not every row has a clone size; where given, it reads once, few, many or a size class.

>TRBV27|TRBJ2-6|.|.
CASTSTTSGANVLTF
TGTGCCAGCACTTCCACAACTTCCGGGGCCAACGTCCTGACTTTC
>TRBV11-3|TRBJ2-7|.|.
CASSLSADYEQYF
TGTGCCAGCAGCTTAAGCGCAGACTACGAGCAGTACTTC
>TRBV25-1|TRBJ2-2|.|.
CASSERDTGELFF
TGTGCCAGCAGTGAAAGGGACACCGGGGAGCTGTTTTTT
>TRBV14|TRBJ1-1|.|.
CASSPLQGLVTEAFF
TGTGCCAGCAGCCCGTTACAGGGATTAGTAACTGAAGCTTTCTTT
>TRBV28|TRBJ2-7|TRBD2|.
CASSAPRLAGYEQYF
TGTGCCAGCAGTGCTCCGAGACTAGCGGGTTACGAGCAGTACTTC
>TRBV28|TRBJ2-1|.|.
CASSTSDNEQFF
TGTGCCAGCAGCACCTCCGATAATGAGCAGTTCTTC
>TRBV2|TRBJ2-5|.|.
CASSESETQYF
TGTGCCAGCAGTGAGAGTGAGACCCAGTACTTC
>TRBV9|TRBJ2-2|.|.
CASSVVPDPGELFF
TGTGCCAGCAGCGTAGTACCGGACCCCGGGGAGCTGTTTTTT
>TRBV3-1/TRBV3-2|TRBJ1-3|TRBD1|.
CASSQLGQGSLFGNTIYF
TGTGCCAGCAGCCAATTAGGACAGGGTTCCCTCTTTGGAAACACCATATATTTT
>TRBV15|TRBJ1-1|TRBD1|.
CATSWGQSNTEAFF
TGTGCCACCAGCTGGGGACAGTCGAACACTGAAGCTTTCTTT
>TRBV30|TRBJ2-1|.|.
CAWTPGPSYNEQFF
TGTGCCTGGACCCCTGGGCCCTCCTACAATGAGCAGTTCTTC
>TRBV10-2|TRBJ2-7|TRBD1|.
CASSEAAGTGSYEQYF
TGCGCCAGCAGTGAGGCCGCCGGGACAGGGAGTTACGAGCAGTACTTC
>TRBV28|TRBJ2-1|TRBD1|.
CASSSGQGNEQFF
TGTGCCAGCAGCTCCGGACAGGGAAATGAGCAGTTCTTC
>TRBV4-3|TRBJ2-5|.|few
CASSQGVSGLRIQETQYF
TGCGCCAGCAGCCAGGGGGTTTCGGGACTTCGAATCCAAGAGACCCAGTACTTC
>TRBV7-2|TRBJ1-4|.|.
CASSLRGSNEKLFF
TGTGCCAGCAGCTTAAGGGGGTCTAATGAAAAACTGTTTTTT
>TRBV27|TRBJ1-1|.|.
CASRSPSAVNTEAFF
TGTGCCAGCAGGTCCCCCTCGGCGGTGAACACTGAAGCTTTCTTT
>TRBV5-4|TRBJ1-2|.|.
CATKSDFRYGYTF
TGTGCCACTAAAAGCGATTTTCGATATGGCTACACCTTC
>TRBV19|TRBJ2-1|.|.
CASSATPYNEQFF
TGTGCCAGTAGTGCAACGCCGTACAATGAGCAGTTCTTC
>TRBV19|TRBJ1-6|.|.
CASRRDIVHSPLHF
TGTGCCAGTAGAAGGGACATCGTACATTCACCCCTCCACTTT
>TRBV10-1|TRBJ2-3|TRBD2|.
CASSEPGLAGGLDTQYF
TGCGCCAGCAGTGAGCCCGGACTAGCGGGAGGGCTAGATACGCAGTATTTT
>TRBV6-2/TRBV6-3|TRBJ2-7|TRBD2|.
CASSFPGLSSYEQYF
TGTGCCAGCAGTTTCCCGGGACTAAGCTCCTACGAGCAGTACTTC
>TRBV3-1/TRBV3-2|TRBJ2-7|.|.
CASSLGRNYEQYF
TGTGCCAGCAGCCTCGGACGGAACTACGAGCAGTACTTC
>TRBV28|TRBJ2-5|TRBD2|.
CASSLRPGLAGGRGFGTQYF
TGTGCCAGCAGTTTGAGGCCCGGGCTAGCGGGAGGGCGAGGCTTTGGGACCCAGTACTTC
>TRBV27|TRBJ2-7|TRBD1|few
CASRTGGKKNEQYF
TGTGCCAGCCGTACAGGGGGCAAAAAAAACGAGCAGTACTTC
>TRBV28|TRBJ2-1|TRBD2|.
CASRLSGGGTYNEQFF
TGTGCCAGCAGACTCTCCGGGGGGGGAACCTACAATGAGCAGTTCTTC
>TRBV19|TRBJ2-2|.|.
CASSPDRPNTGELFF
TGTGCCAGTAGTCCCGACAGGCCGAACACCGGGGAGCTGTTTTTT
>TRBV9|TRBJ1-1|TRBD1|.
CASSVAGTGGVDTEAFF
TGTGCCAGCAGCGTAGCTGGGACAGGGGGTGTAGACACTGAAGCTTTCTTT
>TRBV7-2|TRBJ2-1|.|few
CASSLAPGQSSYNEQFF
TGTGCCAGCAGCTTAGCGCCGGGACAAAGCTCCTACAATGAGCAGTTCTTC
>TRBV7-7|TRBJ2-2|.|.
CASSFSPYTGELFF
TGTGCTAGCAGCTTTTCTCCCTACACCGGGGAGCTGTTTTTT
>TRBV10-2|TRBJ2-7|TRBD2|.
CASRASGTYEQYF
TGCGCCAGCAGGGCTAGCGGGACTTACGAGCAGTACTTC